One and the same sample provided the 9 T cell receptor beta chains below, sequenced in a study of regulatory T cells in long-lasting Graves disease. TCR beta libraries were built with iRepertoire HTBI primers and Arm-PCR of CDR3 regions. Via MiXCR, TCRdb re-called the multiplex PCR reads, giving one row per CDR3 protein. Among some 400,000 distinct CDR3 sequences listed, 14% to 15% were seen once. Time point noted: newly diagnosed GD, antithyroid drugs for less than 3 months. PBMC-derived RNA was used for the TCR library. This sample was also put to use in a study of T cells in Graves' hyperthyroidism and ophthalmopathy.

Sequencing used peripheral blood mononuclear cells (PBMCs), obtained at new diagnosis, from a patient treated with antithyroid drugs. These receptor sequences come from a woman aged 25 to 39 with Graves disease.

This clonotype was observed many times. This sequence joins TRBV20-1 and TRBJ1-2; D might be TRBD1 (6 bases). V was pared by 3 bases and J by 0 bases, with 11 bases between. Germline CDR1 DFQATT, CDR2 SNEGSKA (reference sequence). This CDR3 has 14 amino acids. The CDR3 sequence: CSARRGGPNYGYTF. CDR3 bases: TGCAGTGCTAGGAGGGGGGGACCTAACTATGGCTACACCTTC.

This clonotype was counted ten times or more. V gene TRBV7-9 combines with J gene TRBJ2-5; a weak D match, TRBD2 (6 bases). The CDR3 contains 16 residues. Trimming took 2 bases from V and 2 from J, leaving 15 bases between them. Germline-derived CDR1 and CDR2 are SEHNR and FQNEAQ (reference sequence). CDR3 region: CASSLWPAAGQETQYF. The CDR3 coding sequence is TGTGCCAGCAGCTTATGGCCTGCGGCGGGGCAAGAGACCCAGTACTTC.

This clonotype was observed many times. This rearrangement joins TRBV2 to TRBJ2-1; TRBD2 matches at 10 bases. The V segment lost 6 bases and the J segment 3 bases; nucleotides outside the gene matches: 5. The length of the CDR3 is 15 residues. From germline, CDR1 is SNHLY and CDR2 FYNNEI. The CDR3 DNA reads as TGTGCCAGCAGAGGAAGCGGGAGGGGCTACAATGAGCAGTTCTTC. Amino acids: CASRGSGRGYNEQFF.

The chain is built from TRBV20-1 and TRBJ2-3; D possibly corresponds to TRBD2 (5 bases). Germline V lookup: CDR1 DFQATT, CDR2 SNEGSKA (reference sequence). Trimming took 5 bases from V and 5 from J, leaving 20 bases between them. The CDR3 totals 15 residues. The CDR3 protein is CSAALSYGELDTQYF. The CDR3 nucleotides are TGCAGTGCTGCGCTAAGTTATGGGGAGTTAGATACGCAGTATTTT.

The sample holds many counts of this clonotype. The gene calls are TRBV7-9 and TRBJ1-4; no clear D gene. Germline lookup yields CDR1 SEHNR and CDR2 FQNEAQ (reference sequence). Trimming took off 2 bases at V and 2 bases at J, with 15 bases between the two ends. The CDR3 contains 17 residues. CDR3 protein: CASSLTGSAGTNEKLFF. The CDR3, as DNA: TGTGCCAGCAGCTTAACTGGTTCGGCGGGCACTAATGAAAAACTGTTTTTT.

This clonotype was seen many times. V usage is TRBV2 and J usage is TRBJ2-3; D is uncertain. CDR3 size: 15 residues. V was shortened by 6 bases and J by 2 bases, with 15 bases between the two germline ends. Germline values: CDR1 SNHLY, CDR2 FYNNEI. The CDR3 bases are TGTGCCAGCAGAGGAAAGTCAAGCCCCACAGATACGCAGTATTTT. Its translation is CASRGKSSPTDTQYF.

This clonotype came up many times. This chain links TRBV5-8 with TRBJ2-7, with no clear D. V lost 0 bases and J 2 bases, leaving 12 bases between the germline ends. CDR1 SGHTS and CDR2 YDEGEE come from the germline V gene. The length of the CDR3 is 15 residues. CDR3 protein: CASSLAGASTYEQYF. The CDR3 DNA follows: TGTGCCAGCAGCTTGGCCGGCGCTTCCACCTACGAGCAGTACTTC.

This sequence joins TRBV11-3 and TRBJ2-1; maybe TRBD2 (5 bases). Trimming removed 3 bases at V and 4 bases at J, with 16 bases between. Germline CDR1 reads SGHNT; CDR2 reads YENEEA. CDR3 length: 16 residues. CDR3 sequence (DNA): TGTGCCAGCAGCTTTATAAGTCTACTAGTGTACAATGAGCAGTTCTTC. It yields the protein CASSFISLLVYNEQFF.

V and J are TRBV20-1 and TRBJ1-6; D is undetermined. The CDR3 is 12 residues long. From germline, CDR1 is DFQATT and CDR2 SNEGSKA (reference sequence). The V and J ends lost 5 bases and 8 bases respectively, with 10 bases between them. This CDR3 reads CSASRQDSPLHF. In DNA form, the CDR3 reads TGCAGTGCTTCCCGGCAGGATTCACCCCTCCACTTT.